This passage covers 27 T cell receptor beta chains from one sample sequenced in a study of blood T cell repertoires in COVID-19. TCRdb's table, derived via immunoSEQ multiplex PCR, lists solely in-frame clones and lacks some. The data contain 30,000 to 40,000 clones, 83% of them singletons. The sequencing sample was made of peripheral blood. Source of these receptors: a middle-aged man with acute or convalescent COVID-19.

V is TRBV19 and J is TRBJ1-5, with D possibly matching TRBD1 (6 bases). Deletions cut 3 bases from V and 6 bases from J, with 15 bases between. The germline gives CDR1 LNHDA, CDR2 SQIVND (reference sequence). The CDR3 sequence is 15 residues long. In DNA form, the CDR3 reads TGTGCCAGTAGTATGGAATACAGGGCGGGTCAGCCCCAGCATTTT. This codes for CASSMEYRAGQPQHF.

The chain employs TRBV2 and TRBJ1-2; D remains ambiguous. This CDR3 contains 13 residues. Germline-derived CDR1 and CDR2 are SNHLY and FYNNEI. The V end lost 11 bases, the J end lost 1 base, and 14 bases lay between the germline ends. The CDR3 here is CACATGFNYGYTF. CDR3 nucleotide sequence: TGTGCCTGTGCGACGGGGTTTAACTATGGCTACACCTTC.

The CDR3 bases are TGTGCCAGTAATTGGGGACTCCAGCCCCAGCATTTT. The encoded protein is CASNWGLQPQHF. The chain recombines TRBV19 with TRBJ1-5, with a weak D call TRBD1 (5 bases). The CDR3 has 12 residues. Per the germline V gene, CDR1 is LNHDA and CDR2 is SQIVND (reference sequence). Trimming stripped 7 bases from V and 7 bases from J, with 11 bases between.

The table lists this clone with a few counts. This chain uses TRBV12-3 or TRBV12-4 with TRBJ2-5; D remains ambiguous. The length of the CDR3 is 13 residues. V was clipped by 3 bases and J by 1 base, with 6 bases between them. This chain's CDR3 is CASSLYLQETQYF. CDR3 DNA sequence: TGTGCCAGCAGTTTGTATCTCCAAGAGACCCAGTACTTC.

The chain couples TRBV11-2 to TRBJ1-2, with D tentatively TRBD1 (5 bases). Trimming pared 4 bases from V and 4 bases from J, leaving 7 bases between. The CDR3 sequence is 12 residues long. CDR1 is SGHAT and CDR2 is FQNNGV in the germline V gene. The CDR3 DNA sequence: TGTGCCAGCAGCTCGGGACTCTATGGCTACACCTTC. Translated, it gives CASSSGLYGYTF.

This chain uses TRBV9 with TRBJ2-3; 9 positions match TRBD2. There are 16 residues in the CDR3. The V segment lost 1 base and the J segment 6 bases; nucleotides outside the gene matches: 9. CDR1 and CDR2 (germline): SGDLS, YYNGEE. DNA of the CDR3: TGTGCCAGCAGCGTATCATCGGGACTAGCCCAGGATACGCAGTATTTT. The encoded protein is CASSVSSGLAQDTQYF.

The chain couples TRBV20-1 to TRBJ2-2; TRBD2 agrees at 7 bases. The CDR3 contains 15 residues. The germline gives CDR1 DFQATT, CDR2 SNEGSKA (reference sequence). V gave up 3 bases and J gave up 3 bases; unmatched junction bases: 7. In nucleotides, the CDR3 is TGCAGTGCTAGTAGTGGGACTACCCACACCGGGGAGCTGTTTTTT. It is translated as CSASSGTTHTGELFF.

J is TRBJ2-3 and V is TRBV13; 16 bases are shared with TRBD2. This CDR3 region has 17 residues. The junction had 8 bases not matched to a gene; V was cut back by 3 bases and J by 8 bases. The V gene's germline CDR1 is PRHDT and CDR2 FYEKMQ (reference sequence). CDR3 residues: CASSLDLGTSGGGTQYF. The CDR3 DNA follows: TGTGCCAGCAGCTTGGACCTCGGGACTAGCGGGGGGGGTACGCAGTATTTT.

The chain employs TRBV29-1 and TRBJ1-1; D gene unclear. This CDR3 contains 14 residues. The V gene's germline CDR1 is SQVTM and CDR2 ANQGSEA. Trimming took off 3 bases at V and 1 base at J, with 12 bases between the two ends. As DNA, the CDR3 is TGCAGCGTTGAGGGTGGACTCACGAACACTGAAGCTTTCTTT. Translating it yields CSVEGGLTNTEAFF. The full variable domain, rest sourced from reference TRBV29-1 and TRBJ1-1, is SAVISQKPSRDICQRGTSLTIQCQVDSQVTMMFWYRQQPGQSLTLIATANQGSEATYESGFVIDKFPISRPNLTFSTLTVSNMSPEDSSIYLCSVEGGLTNTEAFFGQGTRLTVV.

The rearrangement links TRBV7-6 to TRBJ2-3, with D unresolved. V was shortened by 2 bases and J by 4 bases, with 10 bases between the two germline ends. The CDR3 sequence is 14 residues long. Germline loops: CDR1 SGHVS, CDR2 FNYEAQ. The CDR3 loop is CASSLQTVADTQYF. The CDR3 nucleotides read TGTGCCAGCAGCTTACAGACTGTAGCAGATACGCAGTATTTT. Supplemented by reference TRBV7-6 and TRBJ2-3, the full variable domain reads GAGVSQSPRYKVTKRGQDVALRCDPISGHVSLYWYRQALGQGPEFLTYFNYEAQQDKSGLPNDRFSAERPEGSISTLTIQRTEQRDSAMYRCASSLQTVADTQYFGPGTRLTVL.

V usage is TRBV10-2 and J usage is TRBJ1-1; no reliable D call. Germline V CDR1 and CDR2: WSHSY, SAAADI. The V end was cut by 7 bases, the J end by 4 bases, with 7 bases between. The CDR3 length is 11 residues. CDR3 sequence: CASISGTEAFF. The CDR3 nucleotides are TGCGCCAGCATTAGTGGCACTGAAGCTTTCTTT.

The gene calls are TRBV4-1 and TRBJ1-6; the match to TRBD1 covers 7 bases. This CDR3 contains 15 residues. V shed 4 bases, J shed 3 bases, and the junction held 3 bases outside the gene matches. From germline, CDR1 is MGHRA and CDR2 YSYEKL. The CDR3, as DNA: TGCGCCAGCAGCCTTTGGGACAGCTATAATTCACCCCTCCACTTT. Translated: CASSLWDSYNSPLHF.

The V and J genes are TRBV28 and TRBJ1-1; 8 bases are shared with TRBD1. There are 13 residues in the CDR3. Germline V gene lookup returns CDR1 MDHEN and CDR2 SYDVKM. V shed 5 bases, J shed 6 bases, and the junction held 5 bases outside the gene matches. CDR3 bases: TGTGCCAGCAGTCTCTGGACAGGGTCTGAAGCTTTCTTT. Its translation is CASSLWTGSEAFF.

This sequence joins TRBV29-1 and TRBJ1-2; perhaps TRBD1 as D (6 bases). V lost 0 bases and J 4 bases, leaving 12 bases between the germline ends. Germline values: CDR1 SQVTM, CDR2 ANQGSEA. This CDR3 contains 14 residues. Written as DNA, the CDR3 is TGCAGCGTTGAAGATTCAGGGGCGGGCTATGGCTACACCTTC. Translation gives CSVEDSGAGYGYTF.

This chain's CDR3 is CASSVGGRVADTQYF. CDR3 DNA sequence: TGTGCCAGCAGCGTCGGGGGGCGGGTTGCAGATACGCAGTATTTT. This chain links TRBV9 with TRBJ2-3; D is possibly TRBD2 (7 bases). Germline assignment: CDR1 SGDLS and CDR2 YYNGEE. The CDR3 is 15 amino acids. Trimming left V 2 bases short and J 4 bases short, with 14 bases between.

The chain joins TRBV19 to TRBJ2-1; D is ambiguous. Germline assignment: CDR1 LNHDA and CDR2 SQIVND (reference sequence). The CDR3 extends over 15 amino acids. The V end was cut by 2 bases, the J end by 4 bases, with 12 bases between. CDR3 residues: CASSIKFSPYNEQFF. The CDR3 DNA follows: TGTGCCAGTAGTATAAAGTTTAGTCCTTACAATGAGCAGTTCTTC.

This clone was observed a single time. CDR3 protein: CASSLTYTGELFF. Written as DNA, the CDR3 is TGTGCCAGCAGTTTGACTTACACCGGGGAGCTGTTTTTT. V and J are TRBV28 and TRBJ2-2; D not resolved. This CDR3 has 13 amino acids. Germline assignment: CDR1 MDHEN and CDR2 SYDVKM. V lost 3 bases and J lost 3, with 5 bases in between.

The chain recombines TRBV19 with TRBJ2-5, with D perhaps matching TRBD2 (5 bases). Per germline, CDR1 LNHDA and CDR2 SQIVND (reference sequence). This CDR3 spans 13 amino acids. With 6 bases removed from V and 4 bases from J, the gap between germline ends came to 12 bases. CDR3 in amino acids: CASSWETGETQYF. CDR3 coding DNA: TGTGCCAGTAGCTGGGAGACGGGAGAGACCCAGTACTTC.

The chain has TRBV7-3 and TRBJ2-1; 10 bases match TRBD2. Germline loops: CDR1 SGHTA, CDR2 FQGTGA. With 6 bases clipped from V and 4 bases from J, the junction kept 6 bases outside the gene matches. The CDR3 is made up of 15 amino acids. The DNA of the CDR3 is TGTGCCAGCAGTCCCACTAGCGGGACTTACAATGAGCAGTTCTTC. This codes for CASSPTSGTYNEQFF. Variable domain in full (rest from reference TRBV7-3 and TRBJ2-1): GAGVSQTPSNKVTEKGKYVELRCDPISGHTALYWYRQSLGQGPEFLIYFQGTGAADDSGLPNDRFFAVRPEGSVSTLKIQRTERGDSAVYLCASSPTSGTYNEQFFGPGTRLTVL.

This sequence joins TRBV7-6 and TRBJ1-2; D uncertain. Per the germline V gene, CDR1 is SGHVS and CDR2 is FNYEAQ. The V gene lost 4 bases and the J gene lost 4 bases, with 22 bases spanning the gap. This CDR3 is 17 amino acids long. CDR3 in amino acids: CASSWVAGIGPVYGYTF. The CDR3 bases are TGTGCCAGCAGCTGGGTAGCGGGGATTGGGCCTGTCTATGGCTACACCTTC. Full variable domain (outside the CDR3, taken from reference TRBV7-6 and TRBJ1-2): GAGVSQSPRYKVTKRGQDVALRCDPISGHVSLYWYRQALGQGPEFLTYFNYEAQQDKSGLPNDRFSAERPEGSISTLTIQRTEQRDSAMYRCASSWVAGIGPVYGYTFGSGTRLTVV.

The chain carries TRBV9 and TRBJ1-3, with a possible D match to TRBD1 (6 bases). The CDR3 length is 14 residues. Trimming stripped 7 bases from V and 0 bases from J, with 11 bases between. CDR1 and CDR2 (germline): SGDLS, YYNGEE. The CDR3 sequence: CASSGGGSGNTIYF. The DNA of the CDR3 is TGTGCCAGCTCGGGAGGGGGCTCTGGAAACACCATATATTTT.

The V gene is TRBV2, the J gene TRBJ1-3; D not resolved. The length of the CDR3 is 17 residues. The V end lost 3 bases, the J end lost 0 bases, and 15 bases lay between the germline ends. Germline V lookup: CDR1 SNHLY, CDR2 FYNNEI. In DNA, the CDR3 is TGTGCCAGCAGTGAGAGGGCCACCCTAAGCTCTGGAAACACCATATATTTT. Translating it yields CASSERATLSSGNTIYF.

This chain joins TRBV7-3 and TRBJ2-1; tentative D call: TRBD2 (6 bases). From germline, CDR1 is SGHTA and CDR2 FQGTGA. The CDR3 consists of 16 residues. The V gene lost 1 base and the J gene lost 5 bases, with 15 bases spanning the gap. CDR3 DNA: TGTGCCAGCAGCTTAAGTGCGGGGCATTGGAACAATGAGCAGTTCTTC. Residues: CASSLSAGHWNNEQFF.

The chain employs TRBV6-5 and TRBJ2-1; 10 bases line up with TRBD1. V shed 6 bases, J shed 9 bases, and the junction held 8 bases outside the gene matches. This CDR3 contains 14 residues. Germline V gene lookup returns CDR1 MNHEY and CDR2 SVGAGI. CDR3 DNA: TGTGCCAGCAGGGGGACAGGGGAATTCGCTGAGCAGTTCTTC. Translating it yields CASRGTGEFAEQFF.

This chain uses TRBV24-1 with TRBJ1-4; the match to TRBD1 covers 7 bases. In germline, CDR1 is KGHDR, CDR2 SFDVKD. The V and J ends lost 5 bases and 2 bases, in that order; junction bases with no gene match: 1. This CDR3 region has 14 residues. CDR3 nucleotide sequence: TGTGCCACCAGTGTAGGGGGCACTAATGAAAAACTGTTTTTT. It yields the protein CATSVGGTNEKLFF.

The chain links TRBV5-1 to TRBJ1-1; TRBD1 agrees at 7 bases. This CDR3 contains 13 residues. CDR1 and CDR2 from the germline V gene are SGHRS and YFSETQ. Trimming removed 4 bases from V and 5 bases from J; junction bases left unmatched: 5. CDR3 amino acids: CASSGETGTEAFF. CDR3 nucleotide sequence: TGCGCCAGCAGCGGAGAGACAGGGACTGAAGCTTTCTTT.

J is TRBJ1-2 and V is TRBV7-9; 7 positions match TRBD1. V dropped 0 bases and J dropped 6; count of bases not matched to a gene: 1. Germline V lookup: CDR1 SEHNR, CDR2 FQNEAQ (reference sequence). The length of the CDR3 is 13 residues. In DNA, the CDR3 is TGTGCCAGCAGCTTAGCAACAGGGGATGGCTACACCTTC. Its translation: CASSLATGDGYTF.